The 21 T cell receptor beta chains presented below share a single source sample, sequenced in a study of CD8+ T cells in alopecia areata. Investigators isolated RNA and reverse transcribed it into cDNA to act as the sequencing template. The assay was immunoSEQ multiplex PCR, and TCRdb's table has in-frame clones only and misses some. The sample has approximately 89,000 clones, over 40% seen once. Sequencing was done on a sample of CD4+ T cells sorted from blood. Every receptor here comes from a human donor with alopecia areata.

This clone appeared a few times. The genes are TRBV29-1 and TRBJ2-7; 9 bases line up with TRBD1. V gave up 4 bases and J gave up 2 bases; unmatched junction bases: 3. The germline V gene has CDR1 SQVTM and CDR2 ANQGSEA. The CDR3 has 13 amino acids. CDR3 nucleotide sequence: TGCAGCGTTGCCGGGACAGGGCCCTACGAGCAGTACTTC. Translating gives CSVAGTGPYEQYF.

To note about this clone: The sample has other DNA sequences that encode this CDR3 too. This sequence joins TRBV29-1 and TRBJ1-1; D is unclear. This CDR3 has 13 residues. Germline assignment: CDR1 SQVTM and CDR2 ANQGSEA. The V end lost 4 bases, the J end lost 0 bases, and 9 bases lay between the germline ends. The CDR3 region is CSVVRRLNTEAFF. In nucleotides, the CDR3 is TGCAGCGTTGTTCGACGGTTGAACACTGAAGCTTTCTTT.

This clone was seen only a few times. The chain has TRBV28 and TRBJ2-7; TRBD2 aligns across 14 bases. The CDR3 has 16 residues. V lost 2 bases to trimming and J lost 7 bases; unmatched junction nucleotides: 7. Germline lookup yields CDR1 MDHEN and CDR2 SYDVKM. CDR3 DNA: TGTGCCAGCAGTTTACCCACGGGACTAGCGGGAGATGAGCAGTACTTC. Its translation is CASSLPTGLAGDEQYF.

The chain joins TRBV30 to TRBJ2-7; D remains ambiguous. V gave up 0 bases and J gave up 7 bases, with 13 bases separating them. The CDR3 consists of 13 residues. Germline V gene sequence: CDR1 GTSNPN, CDR2 SVGIG (reference sequence). The CDR3 spells CAWSVLVKREQYF. CDR3 nucleotide sequence: TGTGCCTGGAGTGTACTCGTCAAACGGGAGCAGTACTTC.

This clone appeared a single time. V usage is TRBV6-6 and J usage is TRBJ2-5; 11 bases fit TRBD1. The CDR3 extends over 10 amino acids. The germline gives CDR1 MNHNY, CDR2 SVGAGI (reference sequence). This CDR3 is CAGTGGTQYF. The CDR3 DNA sequence: TGTGCAGGGACAGGGGGGACCCAGTACTTC.

The chain couples TRBV11-3 to TRBJ1-1; the D is unclear. The V end was cut by 1 base, the J end by 2 bases, with 5 bases between. Germline lookup yields CDR1 SGHNT and CDR2 YENEEA. The CDR3 is 13 residues long. The CDR3 here is CASSLGINTEAFF. The CDR3, as DNA: TGTGCCAGCAGCTTAGGCATAAACACTGAAGCTTTCTTT.

The J gene is TRBJ2-1, the V gene TRBV29-1; 8 nucleotides match TRBD2. V lost 5 bases, J lost 3 bases, and 6 bases stayed unmatched. The CDR3 sequence is 14 residues long. Germline V gene sequence: CDR1 SQVTM, CDR2 ANQGSEA. The CDR3 spells CSVWSSGSYNEQFF. The CDR3 DNA sequence: TGCAGCGTTTGGTCCAGCGGGAGCTACAATGAGCAGTTCTTC.

The rearrangement links TRBV2 to TRBJ2-5; D gene uncertain. The CDR3 sequence is 13 residues long. Germline-derived CDR1 and CDR2 are SNHLY and FYNNEI. V was trimmed by 2 bases and J by 5 bases, leaving 9 bases between them. CDR3 in DNA: TGTGCCAGCAGTGAATTCGCGGTGGAGACCCAGTACTTC. It encodes CASSEFAVETQYF.

This clone was seen a handful of times. The chain is built from TRBV28 and TRBJ2-7, with 10 bases identical to TRBD1. Germline-derived CDR1 and CDR2 are MDHEN and SYDVKM. This CDR3 is 17 amino acids long. V dropped 3 bases and J dropped 2; count of bases not matched to a gene: 10. CDR3 residues: CASSFHLRDRGTYEQYF. The DNA of the CDR3 is TGTGCCAGCAGTTTCCACCTGCGGGACAGGGGAACCTACGAGCAGTACTTC.

The rearrangement links TRBV6-5 to TRBJ2-7, with 9 bases identical to TRBD1. CDR1 MNHEY and CDR2 SVGAGI come from the germline V gene. Unmatched junction bases numbered 4, after V lost 2 bases and J lost 2 bases. The CDR3 covers 15 residues. CDR3 coding DNA: TGTGCCAGCAGTTACGATGGGACAGGGACCTACGAGCAGTACTTC. Translation gives CASSYDGTGTYEQYF.

This clone was observed a few times. The V call is TRBV30, the J call TRBJ2-1, with 8 bases aligning to TRBD2. Germline trimming cut 2 bases from V and 5 bases from J; bases unmatched to any gene: 5. The CDR3 runs 14 residues. From germline, CDR1 is GTSNPN and CDR2 SVGIG (reference sequence). The CDR3 DNA reads TGTGCCTGGAGTCAAAGCGGGGGACACAATGAGCAGTTCTTC. This encodes CAWSQSGGHNEQFF.

This clone occurred a few times. This chain connects TRBV29-1 to TRBJ2-3, with 12 bases fitting TRBD2. CDR3 size: 14 residues. The germline CDR1 and CDR2 sequences are SQVTM and ANQGSEA. V shed 3 bases and J 6 bases; nucleotides not matched to a gene: 4. CDR3 protein: CSVDRLAGADTQYF. The CDR3 bases are TGCAGCGTTGATAGACTAGCGGGAGCGGATACGCAGTATTTT.

This clone has only a few counts. V gene TRBV28 combines with J gene TRBJ2-5; the D gene is possibly TRBD1 (6 bases). Germline V gives CDR1 MDHEN, CDR2 SYDVKM. The V and J ends lost 6 bases and 5 bases respectively, with 16 bases between them. The CDR3 runs to 14 residues. CDR3 DNA sequence: TGTGCCAGCAGCCCCGACAGGCTGGGGGAGACCCAGTACTTC. Translation gives CASSPDRLGETQYF.

This clone was observed once. This sequence joins TRBV4-3 and TRBJ1-2, with a weak D call TRBD1 (6 bases). The V end was cut by 0 bases, the J end by 3 bases, with 14 bases between. Germline V gene sequence: CDR1 LGHNA, CDR2 YSLEER. The CDR3 extends over 16 amino acids. The CDR3 nucleotides are TGCGCCAGCAGCCAAGATTGGGGGGGCTCGCACTATGGCTACACCTTC. It codes for CASSQDWGGSHYGYTF.

The rearrangement uses TRBV7-2 and TRBJ1-1; 7 bases align to TRBD1. V lost 4 bases and J lost 5; bases outside the gene matches: 7. The CDR3 is made up of 14 amino acids. CDR1 is SGHTA and CDR2 is FQGNSA in the germline V gene. Here the CDR3 reads CASSSRQGGTEAFF. DNA of the CDR3: TGTGCCAGCAGCTCCCGACAGGGAGGGACTGAAGCTTTCTTT.

This clone was counted a single time. The CDR3 spells CASSQDLATDTQYF. The CDR3 nucleotides are TGTGCCAGCAGCCAAGATCTGGCCACAGATACGCAGTATTTT. The chain links TRBV4-2 to TRBJ2-3; D uncertain. V was trimmed by 0 bases and J by 2 bases, leaving 6 bases between them. CDR1 and CDR2 (germline): LGHNA, YNFKEQ. This CDR3 has 14 amino acids.

This clone was seen a handful of times. The V gene is TRBV14, the J gene TRBJ1-1; D not resolved. Trimming removed 4 bases from V and 1 base from J, with 10 bases in between. The V gene's germline CDR1 is SGHDN and CDR2 FVKESK. CDR3 length: 14 amino acids. The CDR3 region is CASSLRVGNTEAFF. In DNA form, the CDR3 reads TGTGCCAGCAGCCTCAGAGTGGGGAACACTGAAGCTTTCTTT.

This clone has just a few counts. The V and J genes are TRBV4-1 and TRBJ2-1; maybe TRBD2 (5 bases). V shed 2 bases and J shed 6 bases, with 11 bases lying between them. Germline V gene lookup returns CDR1 MGHRA and CDR2 YSYEKL. The length of the CDR3 is 14 residues. The CDR3 sequence: CASSQPGKTNEQFF. The CDR3 DNA follows: TGCGCCAGCAGCCAACCCGGGAAGACCAATGAGCAGTTCTTC.

This rearrangement joins TRBV4-1 to TRBJ2-1; TRBD2 matches 7 bases. Germline trimming cut 6 bases from V and 0 bases from J; bases unmatched to any gene: 8. Germline V CDR1 and CDR2: MGHRA, YSYEKL. CDR3 length: 16 amino acids. For the CDR3, the DNA is TGCGCCAGCAGGGAGGAGCGGGGCAGCTCCTACAATGAGCAGTTCTTC. It translates to CASREERGSSYNEQFF.

The chain has TRBV7-2 and TRBJ2-1, with a tentative D call TRBD1 (5 bases). The length of the CDR3 is 14 residues. V lost 5 bases and J lost 2, with 10 bases in between. From germline, CDR1 is SGHTA and CDR2 FQGNSA. The CDR3 DNA is TGTGCCAGCAGCAAGGGGCTAGCCTACAATGAGCAGTTCTTC. Protein sequence: CASSKGLAYNEQFF.

This chain uses TRBV27 with TRBJ2-6, with D unresolved. Germline CDR1 and CDR2: MNHEY and SMNVEV (reference sequence). Between the trimmed V and J ends, which lost 3 bases and 0 bases, there was a span of 3 bases. The length of the CDR3 is 14 residues. For the CDR3, the DNA is TGTGCCAGCAGTTTCCTCTCTGGGGCCAACGTCCTGACTTTC. This sequence encodes CASSFLSGANVLTF.